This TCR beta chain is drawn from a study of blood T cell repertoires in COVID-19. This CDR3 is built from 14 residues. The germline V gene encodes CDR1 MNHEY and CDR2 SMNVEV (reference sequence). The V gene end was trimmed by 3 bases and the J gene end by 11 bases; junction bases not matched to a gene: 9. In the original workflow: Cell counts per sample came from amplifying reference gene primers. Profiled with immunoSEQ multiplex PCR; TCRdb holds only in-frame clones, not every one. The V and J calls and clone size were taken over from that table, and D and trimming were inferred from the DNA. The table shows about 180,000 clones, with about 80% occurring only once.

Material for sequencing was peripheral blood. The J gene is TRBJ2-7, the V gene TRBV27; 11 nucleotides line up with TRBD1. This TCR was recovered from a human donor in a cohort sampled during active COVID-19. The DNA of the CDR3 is TGTGCCAGCAGTTTCCGGGACAGGGGGTTTCGGGAGTACTTC. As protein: CASSFRDRGFREYF.